The T cell receptor beta chain described here comes from a study of blood T cell repertoires in COVID-19. Assay used: immunoSEQ multiplex PCR; TCRdb lists only in-frame clones, some missing. The table shows more than 110,000 clones, with around 87% occurring only once. This TCR was sampled from a human donor in a cohort sampled during active COVID-19. Sequenced material: peripheral blood.

CDR3 DNA: TGTGCCAGCAGTGCGACAGTCCTCAATGAGCAGTTCTTC. Translation: CASSATVLNEQFF. The genes are TRBV28 and TRBJ2-1; the D gene is possibly TRBD1 (5 bases). The CDR3 sequence is 13 residues long. Germline V CDR1 and CDR2: MDHEN, SYDVKM. V gave up 5 bases and J gave up 6 bases, with 11 bases separating them.